A selection of T cell receptor beta chains follows, all from one sample in a study of CD8 T cells in Susac syndrome. TCRdb redid the calling of the immunoSEQ multiplex PCR reads with MiXCR, one entry per CDR3 protein. The sample comprises roughly 130,000 distinct CDR3 sequences, just over 95% of which are singletons, and roughly 0.14% rests with the top ten. What was sequenced was CD4+ T cells from PBMCs. The receptor set was obtained from a human donor with Susac syndrome. Each CDR3 is given with its conserved first and last residue. A D gene is named only where the DNA matches it firmly.

cdr3_aa	v_call	j_call	d_call	cdr3_length
CASSESRDTGELFF	TRBV25-1	TRBJ2-2	.	14
CASSPRRDSSSYNEQFF	TRBV4-2	TRBJ2-1	.	17
CAWISIWQGTNTEAFF	TRBV30	TRBJ1-1	.	16
CASSSVGGERETQYF	TRBV5-1	TRBJ2-5	TRBD1	15
CASSRTGTYNEQFF	TRBV3-1	TRBJ2-1	TRBD1	14
CASRSADQPQHF	TRBV28	TRBJ1-5	.	12
CASLGFPLGPQHF	TRBV2	TRBJ1-5	.	13
CASSPTTLLDTGYTF	TRBV19	TRBJ1-2	.	15
CSVELVGSGANVLTF	TRBV29-1	TRBJ2-6	.	15
CASSYGPRGRSEAFF	TRBV6-6	TRBJ1-1	.	15
CASSSWVSGANVLTF	TRBV6-5	TRBJ2-6	.	15